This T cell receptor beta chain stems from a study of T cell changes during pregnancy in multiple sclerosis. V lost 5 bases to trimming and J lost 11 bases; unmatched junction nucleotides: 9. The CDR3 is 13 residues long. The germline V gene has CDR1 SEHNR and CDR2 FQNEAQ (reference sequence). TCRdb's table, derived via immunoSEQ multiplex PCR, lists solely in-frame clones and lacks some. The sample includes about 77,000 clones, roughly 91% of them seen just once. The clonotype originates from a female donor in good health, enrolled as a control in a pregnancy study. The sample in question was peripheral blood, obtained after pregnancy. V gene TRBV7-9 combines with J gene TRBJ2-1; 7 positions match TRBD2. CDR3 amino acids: CASSPPSGIKQFF. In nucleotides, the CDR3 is TGTGCCAGCAGCCCACCGAGCGGGATCAAGCAGTTCTTC.